This T cell receptor beta chain was found in a study of response to subunit inactivated influenza vaccine. TCRdb processed the RT-PCR reads anew with MiXCR; each CDR3 protein has one entry. The data show roughly 700,000 distinct CDR3 sequences, 15% to 17% seen once. This clonotype turned up a few times. Its antigen remains unknown. Germline assignment: CDR1 DFQATT and CDR2 SNEGSKA (reference sequence). There are 15 residues in the CDR3. Trimming removed 6 bases from V and 8 bases from J; junction bases left unmatched: 11. General study points: Authors proposed each seasonal influenza vaccination draws in few new T cells.

This clonotype was obtained from a man over 45 who received an inactivated influenza vaccine. The sequencing here drew on PBMCs from blood, taken 11 to 12 days after vaccination. The rearrangement joins TRBV20-1 to TRBJ2-1; 12 nucleotides align to TRBD2. CDR3 in amino acids: CSAETTSGSRDEQFF. The DNA for the CDR3 is TGCAGTGCCGAAACGACTAGCGGGAGTCGGGATGAGCAGTTCTTC.